These T cell receptor beta chains were read from a single sample in a study of shared clonotypes between healthy human individuals. Using immunoSEQ multiplex PCR, the repertoire was profiled, and TCRdb retains in-frame clones only, with some absent. The table shows around 1.9 million clones, with 93% occurring only once. Sequenced material: naive CD8+ T cells from PBMCs. These receptors originate from a man younger than 35 in good health. Some clones in this sample may be carry-over from other donors' samples. The CDR3 runs from the conserved cysteine through the conserved F or W. The order of the fields is clone size, V gene, J gene, D gene, CDR3 DNA, CDR3 protein. A D gene is named only where the DNA matches it firmly. Rows may omit the clone size; those that give it use once, few, many or a size class.

size: -
V: TRBV7-9
J: TRBJ2-7
D: TRBD2
DNA: TGTGCCAGCAGCCCGACGACTAGGAGCGGGACGTACGAGCAGTACTTC
CDR3: CASSPTTRSGTYEQYF

size: once
V: TRBV28
J: TRBJ1-5
D: TRBD1
DNA: TGTGCCAGCAGTCCTGGGACAGGATTTGGACAGCCCCAGCATTTT
CDR3: CASSPGTGFGQPQHF

size: once
V: TRBV4-3
J: TRBJ1-3
D: -
DNA: TGCGCCAGCAGCCAAGATGTGGGGGAAGGAAACACCATATATTTT
CDR3: CASSQDVGEGNTIYF

size: -
V: TRBV4-3
J: TRBJ1-2
D: -
DNA: TGCGCCAGCAGCCAAAGCCAGGCAGCTAACTATGGCTACACCTTC
CDR3: CASSQSQAANYGYTF

size: -
V: TRBV7-8
J: TRBJ2-1
D: -
DNA: TGTGCCAGCAGCTGGTCCGCCGGACTATTAGAAAATGAGCAGTTCTTC
CDR3: CASSWSAGLLENEQFF

size: -
V: TRBV11-2
J: TRBJ1-3
D: -
DNA: TGTGCCAGCAGCCCTGGGGCCAGAGAGTACACCATATATTTT
CDR3: CASSPGAREYTIYF

size: -
V: TRBV5-4
J: TRBJ2-1
D: -
DNA: TGTGCCAGCAGCTTGTCGAGGGAGACCTACAATGAGCAGTTCTTC
CDR3: CASSLSRETYNEQFF

size: -
V: TRBV28
J: TRBJ2-1
D: -
DNA: TGTGCCAGCAGGTCAACCTCGGGACGGCCCAGCTCCTACAATGAGCAGTTCTTC
CDR3: CASRSTSGRPSSYNEQFF

size: -
V: TRBV29-1
J: TRBJ2-7
D: -
DNA: TGCAGCGTTGAGGGGCCCGGCTCCTACGAGCAGTACTTC
CDR3: CSVEGPGSYEQYF

size: -
V: TRBV7-9
J: TRBJ2-1
D: -
DNA: TGTGCCAGCAGTTCCGAACATGCTGGGGAGCAGTTCTTC
CDR3: CASSSEHAGEQFF

size: -
V: TRBV10-1
J: TRBJ2-1
D: TRBD1
DNA: TGCGCCAGCAGTGATTCGGGACAGGGGGCGGTGAGTGAGCAGTTCTTC
CDR3: CASSDSGQGAVSEQFF

size: -
V: TRBV28
J: TRBJ2-3
D: -
DNA: TGTGCCAGCAGTTTAGACACGGGGTGGGGAACAGATACGCAGTATTTT
CDR3: CASSLDTGWGTDTQYF

size: -
V: TRBV15
J: TRBJ1-6
D: -
DNA: TGTGCCACCAGCAGTGTGGAGGGGGGTCCCTATAATTCACCCCTCCACTTT
CDR3: CATSSVEGGPYNSPLHF

size: -
V: TRBV4-1
J: TRBJ1-2
D: TRBD1
DNA: TGCGCCAGCAGCCAAGTTAGAGTATTGGACAGGACGTATGGCTACACCTTC
CDR3: CASSQVRVLDRTYGYTF

size: -
V: TRBV5-4
J: TRBJ1-1
D: TRBD1
DNA: TGTGCCAGCAGCGTGGGACAGTTTGTCACTGAAGCTTTCTTT
CDR3: CASSVGQFVTEAFF

size: -
V: TRBV5-5
J: TRBJ1-1
D: TRBD1
DNA: TGTGCCAGCAGCTTGGGACCAAGACAGGGGAACACTGAAGCTTTCTTT
CDR3: CASSLGPRQGNTEAFF

size: -
V: TRBV2
J: TRBJ2-5
D: TRBD2
DNA: TGTGCCAGCAGTGACCTAGCGGGGGCCGTAGGGACCCAGTACTTC
CDR3: CASSDLAGAVGTQYF

size: -
V: TRBV19
J: TRBJ1-1
D: -
DNA: TGTGCCAGTAGTATTGGGGGGGCAGGTGAAGCTTTCTTT
CDR3: CASSIGGAGEAFF

size: -
V: TRBV4-1
J: TRBJ2-1
D: TRBD2
DNA: TGCGCCAGCAGCCCGCGGCGGCGGGAGGGTTCATCCGATGAGCAGTTCTTC
CDR3: CASSPRRREGSSDEQFF

size: -
V: TRBV9
J: TRBJ2-7
D: -
DNA: TGTGCCAGCAGCGTGGGAGGTCCCTCCTACGAGCAGTACTTC
CDR3: CASSVGGPSYEQYF

size: -
V: TRBV6-5
J: TRBJ1-1
D: -
DNA: TGTGCCAGCAGTTACAGGGAGGGTCCCTACACTGAAGCTTTCTTT
CDR3: CASSYREGPYTEAFF

size: -
V: TRBV11-2
J: TRBJ2-3
D: TRBD2
DNA: TGTGCCACCCATGGCGGGAGGGTCGGCACAGATACGCAGTATTTT
CDR3: CATHGGRVGTDTQYF

size: -
V: TRBV19
J: TRBJ2-1
D: TRBD2
DNA: TGTGCCAGTAGTATAGATGCGGGAGGGGGCAATGAGCAGTTCTTC
CDR3: CASSIDAGGGNEQFF

size: -
V: TRBV4-1
J: TRBJ2-7
D: TRBD2
DNA: TGCGCCAGCAGCCATTCCGGGACTAGAGGTTCGGGCGAGCAGTACTTC
CDR3: CASSHSGTRGSGEQYF

size: -
V: TRBV5-8
J: TRBJ2-3
D: -
DNA: TGTGCCAGCAGCTTTGGCGGCAGGGGCACAGATACGCAGTATTTT
CDR3: CASSFGGRGTDTQYF

size: -
V: TRBV2
J: TRBJ1-1
D: -
DNA: TGTGCCAGCCGAAACAAGAACACTGAAGCTTTCTTT
CDR3: CASRNKNTEAFF